This T cell receptor beta chain originates from a study of molecular identifiers for immune sequencing clone quantification. Study at large: Replicate RNA from around 20,000 or 100,000 naive CD8 T cells formed five aliquots; four were sequenced.

This clonotype appeared many times. An end of the junction does not agree with germline; a read error may underlie this. There are 13 residues in the CDR3. TCRdb called the PCR reads again in MiXCR, with one record for every CDR3 protein. The repertoire has some 320,000 distinct CDR3 sequences, 24% of them found once; the top ten carry about 0.74%. The receptor was derived from a human donor in good health. Some libraries in this study had Jurkat cell RNA spiked in. The J gene is TRBJ2-7, the V gene TRBV5-3; D gene uncertain. TRBV5-3 qualifies as an ORF whose function is uncertain. Material: naive CD8+ T cells from blood, with Jurkat cell RNA spiked in. The sample's subset: FACS-sorted CD8+CD4-CCR7+CD45RA+ naive T cells. CDR3 in DNA: TGTGCCAGCAGCTTGACCGAGCCCTACGAGCAGTACTTC. Encoded protein: CASSLTEPYEQYF.